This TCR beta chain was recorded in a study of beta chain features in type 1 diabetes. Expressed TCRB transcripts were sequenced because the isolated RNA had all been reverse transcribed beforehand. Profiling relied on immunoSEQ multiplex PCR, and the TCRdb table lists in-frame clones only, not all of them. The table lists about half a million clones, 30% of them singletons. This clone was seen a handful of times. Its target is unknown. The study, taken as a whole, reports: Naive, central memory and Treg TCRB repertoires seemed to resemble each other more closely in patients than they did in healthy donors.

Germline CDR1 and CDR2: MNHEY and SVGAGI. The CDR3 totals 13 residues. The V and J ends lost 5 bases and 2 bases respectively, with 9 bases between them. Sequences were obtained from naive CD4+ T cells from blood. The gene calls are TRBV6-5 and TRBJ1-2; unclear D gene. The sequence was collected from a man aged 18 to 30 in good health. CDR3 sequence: CASSPFGNYGYTF. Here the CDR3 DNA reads TGTGCCAGCAGTCCCTTCGGAAACTATGGCTACACCTTC.